This is a list of T cell receptor beta chains from one sample in a study of human T cells and chemical hapten exposure. Each CDR3 protein gets one entry after TCRdb re-called the RACE reads with MiXCR. The table includes roughly 100,000 distinct CDR3 sequences, about 10% detected once. Sequencing used whole blood. The receptors come from a female donor in good health. Some clones in this sample may be carry-over from other donors' samples. CDR3s include the opening cysteine and the closing phenylalanine or tryptophan. A D gene is named only where the DNA matches it firmly. Some rows mark clone size as missing; the rest say once, few, many or name a class of expanded clone.

>many|TRBJ1-1|NA|TRBV29-1
TGCAGCGTTGAGTCAGGGGCGGACACTGAAGCTTTCTTT
CSVESGADTEAFF
>few|TRBJ2-1|TRBD2|TRBV20-1
TGCAGTGCCCCCCCCGGGACTAGCGGGAGCGATGAGCAGTTCTTC
CSAPPGTSGSDEQFF
>NA|TRBJ1-2|NA|TRBV29-1
TGCAGCGTTGATTCCGGGTTTGATGGCTACACCTTC
CSVDSGFDGYTF
>NA|TRBJ2-6|NA|TRBV18
TGTGCCAGCTCAAGACCAAGCTCTGGGGCCAACGTCCTGACTTTC
CASSRPSSGANVLTF
>many|TRBJ2-4|NA|TRBV2
TGTGCCAGCAGCCTAGCGCTACTAGCCAAAAACATTCAGTACTTC
CASSLALLAKNIQYF
>few|TRBJ2-1|TRBD2|TRBV18
TGTGCCAGCTCACCACGTGTAGCGGGGGCTGGATACAATGAGCAGTTCTTC
CASSPRVAGAGYNEQFF
>NA|TRBJ1-1|TRBD1|TRBV28
TGTGCCGCAAGGGACAGGGGGAACACTGAAGCTTTCTTT
CAARDRGNTEAFF
>many|TRBJ2-3|NA|TRBV2
TGTGCCAGCACAAAATACACAGATACGCAGTATTTT
CASTKYTDTQYF
>few|TRBJ2-6|NA|TRBV29-1
TGCAGCGTGGGGAAAGACTCTGGGGCCAACGTCCTGACTTTC
CSVGKDSGANVLTF
>few|TRBJ1-5|NA|TRBV28
TGTGCCAGCAGTTTATGGGCCCAAGGTGCTCATCAGCCCCAGCATTTT
CASSLWAQGAHQPQHF
>NA|TRBJ2-3|TRBD2|TRBV6-2/TRBV6-3
TGTGCCAGCAGCTATGGGACTAGCGGGAGTCCAGATACGCAGTATTTT
CASSYGTSGSPDTQYF
>NA|TRBJ1-2|NA|TRBV12-3/TRBV12-4
TGTGCCAGCAGTCCCTGGTCCTATTTGGACTATGGCTACACCTTC
CASSPWSYLDYGYTF
>many|TRBJ2-3|TRBD2|TRBV20-1
TGCAGTGCTAGTGCGGGGGGCGGGCAGAGCACAGATACGCAGTATTTT
CSASAGGGQSTDTQYF
>few|TRBJ2-3|NA|TRBV20-1
TGCAGTGCGCCATGGGGCGGGGCCACAGATACGCAGTATTTT
CSAPWGGATDTQYF
>NA|TRBJ2-1|NA|TRBV6-6
TGTGCCAGCACCCAGGGGCGAGAGCAGTTCTTC
CASTQGREQFF
>NA|TRBJ2-1|NA|TRBV3-1
TGTGCCAGCAGCCCAAGGTCCCACAATGAGCAGTTCTTC
CASSPRSHNEQFF
>NA|TRBJ2-7|TRBD2|TRBV20-1
TGCAGTGCTAGAGATGGGACTACCATCGGCTCCTACGAGCAGTACTTC
CSARDGTTIGSYEQYF
>NA|TRBJ2-7|TRBD2|TRBV20-1
TGCAGTGCTAGGGTCGGAGGGACTAGCGGGAGTGGCGAGCAGTACTTC
CSARVGGTSGSGEQYF
>NA|TRBJ1-5|NA|TRBV6-4
TGTGCCAGCAGCGAGGCAGGGAATCAGCCCCAGCATTTT
CASSEAGNQPQHF
>many|TRBJ1-2|NA|TRBV20-1
TGCAGTGCCAAAGTACAGTTGGTTACTAACTATGGCTACACCTTC
CSAKVQLVTNYGYTF
>few|TRBJ1-3|NA|TRBV4-3
TGCGCCAGCAGCCAAGTTCCCGGAAACACCATATATTTT
CASSQVPGNTIYF
>few|TRBJ2-1|TRBD2|TRBV13
TGTGCCAGCAGCTCCCCCTCTAGCGGGAGTGGTGAGCAGTTCTTC
CASSSPSSGSGEQFF
>few|TRBJ1-1|NA|TRBV28
TGTGCCAGCAGCTTATCGAGTCGGAACGCCCTGGCTTTCTTT
CASSLSSRNALAFF
>many|TRBJ2-3|TRBD2|TRBV10-3
TGTGCCATCAGTGAGTCTTTAGCGGGAGTCCCCAAAACAGATACGCAGTATTTT
CAISESLAGVPKTDTQYF
>many|TRBJ1-2|NA|TRBV3-1
TGTGCCAGCAGCCAAGATGGAGGGAGCGTCGCTAACTATGGCTACACCTTC
CASSQDGGSVANYGYTF
>few|TRBJ2-5|NA|TRBV30
TGTGCCTGGAGTACCGACGGATCCCAAGAGACCCAGTACTTC
CAWSTDGSQETQYF
>NA|TRBJ1-2|TRBD1|TRBV4-3
TGCGCCAGCAGCTCATCGACAGGGGCGGATGGCTACACCTTC
CASSSSTGADGYTF
>many|TRBJ1-1|NA|TRBV7-8
TGTGCCAGCAGCTCAAGTGTTTGGACTGAAGCTTTCTTT
CASSSSVWTEAFF
>many|TRBJ2-1|NA|TRBV5-1
TGCGCCAGCAGCTTGGGTTCGGGGGCCTACAATGAGCAGTTCTTC
CASSLGSGAYNEQFF
>few|TRBJ2-7|NA|TRBV5-6
TGTGCCAGCAGCTTGTGGGGTGCCTACGAGCAGTACTTC
CASSLWGAYEQYF
>few|TRBJ2-1|TRBD2|TRBV27
TGTGCCAGCAGTGTCGGGACTAGCGGGAGCGTGGGTGAGCAGTTCTTC
CASSVGTSGSVGEQFF
>NA|TRBJ1-2|NA|TRBV7-2
TGTGCCAGCCGGAAGATGGACTATGGCTACACCTTC
CASRKMDYGYTF
>many|TRBJ1-1|NA|TRBV21-1
TGTGCCAGCAGCAGGGTCTTGGGACAGCCTGAAGCTTTCTTT
CASSRVLGQPEAFF
>many|TRBJ2-3|NA|TRBV25-1
TGTGCCAGCAGTGATTATGGCAGGGACAGCACAGATACGCAGTATTTT
CASSDYGRDSTDTQYF
>few|TRBJ1-4|NA|TRBV6-5
TGTGCCAGCAGACCCACCAGGAACGAAAAACTGTTTTTT
CASRPTRNEKLFF
>NA|TRBJ1-1|NA|TRBV6-6
TGTGCCAGCAGTTACTCAGGACAGAAGAACACTGAAGCTTTCTTT
CASSYSGQKNTEAFF
>NA|TRBJ2-3|TRBD1|TRBV25-1
TGTGCCAGCAGTGAATTTAAGGGGGCCTCAGATACGCAGTATTTT
CASSEFKGASDTQYF
>many|TRBJ1-1|NA|TRBV6-2/TRBV6-3
TGTGCCAGCAGTCCGTTACAGGGTAGAACTGAAGCTTTCTTT
CASSPLQGRTEAFF
>NA|TRBJ1-2|NA|TRBV18
TGTGCCAGCTCACCCACCCCTAACTATGGCTACACCTTC
CASSPTPNYGYTF
>many|TRBJ1-1|TRBD1|TRBV4-1
TGCGCCAGCAGCCAAGATTCAGGGGGCACTGAAGCTTTCTTT
CASSQDSGGTEAFF
>many|TRBJ2-7|NA|TRBV20-1
TGCAGTGCAGTTTCTCCGGGACGGCCGACCTACGAGCAGTACTTC
CSAVSPGRPTYEQYF
>NA|TRBJ2-1|NA|TRBV3-1
TGTGCCAGCAGCCAAGTTATGTCGTGGGATCTAACTGACGAGCAGTTCTTC
CASSQVMSWDLTDEQFF
>NA|TRBJ2-1|TRBD2|TRBV7-2
TGTGCCAGCCGTAGCCTAGCGGGAGAGCAGTTCTTC
CASRSLAGEQFF
>many|TRBJ1-1|NA|TRBV7-8
TGTGCCAGCAGCTTTTTGAACACTGAAGCTTTCTTT
CASSFLNTEAFF
>NA|TRBJ2-3|NA|TRBV27
TGTGCCAGCAGTTTTAACAGGGCGGCAGATACGCAGTATTTT
CASSFNRAADTQYF
>many|TRBJ2-2|NA|TRBV24-1
TGTGCCACCATCGGAAACACCGGGGAGCTGTTTTTT
CATIGNTGELFF
>NA|TRBJ2-3|TRBD2|TRBV5-1
TGCGCCAGCAGGTCGGGACTAGCGACTAGCACAGATACGCAGTATTTT
CASRSGLATSTDTQYF
>many|TRBJ2-1|TRBD2|TRBV5-1
TGCGCCAGCAGCGCGGGGGGTGAGCAGTTCTTC
CASSAGGEQFF
>few|TRBJ1-1|NA|TRBV29-1
TGCAGCGTTGCTCGGCAGGACTCTGAAGCTTTCTTT
CSVARQDSEAFF
>few|TRBJ2-2|NA|TRBV27
TGTGCCAGCAGTCCCGGGTACACCGGGGAGCTGTTTTTT
CASSPGYTGELFF
>NA|TRBJ2-3|TRBD2|TRBV19
TGTGCCAGTAGTCCACAGGGCGGGAGGGCCGAAGATACGCAGTATTTT
CASSPQGGRAEDTQYF
>few|TRBJ1-2|TRBD1|TRBV12-3/TRBV12-4
TGTGCCAGCTCCCGGGACAGGTTTTATGGCTACACCTTC
CASSRDRFYGYTF
>many|TRBJ2-1|TRBD2|TRBV7-8
TGTGCCAGCACCTCCAGACTAGCGGTTTACAATGAGCAGTTCTTC
CASTSRLAVYNEQFF
>NA|TRBJ1-5|NA|TRBV7-2
TGTGCCAGCAGCTCTCAGGGGAAGAGCAATCAGCCCCAGCATTTT
CASSSQGKSNQPQHF
>many|TRBJ2-2|NA|TRBV6-4
TGTGCCAGCAGTGATGGACAGGAGGGCGCCGGGGAGCTGTTTTTT
CASSDGQEGAGELFF
>few|TRBJ1-2|NA|TRBV12-3/TRBV12-4
TGTGCCAGCAGCCCCGCTAGACGGACTAACTATGGCTACACCTTC
CASSPARRTNYGYTF
>few|TRBJ2-2|NA|TRBV6-2/TRBV6-3
TGTGCCAGCAGAGCTAGCTCGAACACCGGGGAGCTGTTTTTT
CASRASSNTGELFF